This TCR beta chain was obtained from a study of radiation and T cells in renal cell carcinoma. Study summary: Nephrectomy followed 15 Gy stereotactic body radiation by 4 weeks.

Trimming took off 6 bases at V and 2 bases at J, with 4 bases between the two ends. Germline CDR1 and CDR2: SNHLY and FYNNEI. CDR3 length: 11 residues. There are many counts of this clone. The time point is: blood 2 weeks post-SBRT. Treatment meaning: 15 Gy SBRT to primary tumor, nephrectomy 4 weeks later. The patient's renal cell carcinoma had clear cell pathology. Only in-frame clones appear in the TCRdb table, and some are missing; sequencing was by immunoSEQ multiplex PCR. The data show 100,000 to 150,000 clones, with around 85% seen just once and roughly 5.9% held by the top ten. The sample here was blood, taken from a patient whose treatment included radiotherapy and nephrectomy. The rearrangement joins TRBV2 to TRBJ2-5; D ambiguous. This TCR was recovered from a man over 45 with renal cell carcinoma. The CDR3 DNA reads TGTGCCAGCAGAGCGCAAGAGACCCAGTACTTC. Translation gives CASRAQETQYF.